These 3 T cell receptor beta chains were all obtained from the same sample, sequenced in a study of blood T cell repertoires in COVID-19. Data came from immunoSEQ multiplex PCR; TCRdb stores just in-frame clones and leaves some out. The profile covers some 300,000 clones, with more than 85% appearing a single time and 1% to 1.5% taken by the ten largest. The sequenced material came from peripheral blood. All receptors derive from a man in his 70s with acute or convalescent COVID-19.

The chain is built from TRBV5-1 and TRBJ2-3, with 8 bases aligning to TRBD1. The CDR3 has 16 residues. The germline CDR1 and CDR2 sequences are SGHRS and YFSETQ. Trimming took 4 bases from V and 1 from J; bases not matched to a gene: 8. The CDR3 DNA follows: TGCGCCAGCAGCAAGGACAGGGCGGAAGGCACAGATACGCAGTATTTT. The encoded protein is CASSKDRAEGTDTQYF.

This rearrangement joins TRBV19 to TRBJ2-3; 8 nucleotides line up with TRBD2. There are 14 residues in the CDR3. Germline CDR1 is LNHDA and CDR2 is SQIVND (reference sequence). After removal of 5 bases from V and 2 bases from J, the junction contained 3 bases not matched to a gene. Here the CDR3 reads CASSLSGDTDTQYF. CDR3 nucleotide sequence: TGTGCCAGTAGTCTTAGCGGGGACACAGATACGCAGTATTTT.

This clone was observed a few times. The chain is built from TRBV6-5 and TRBJ2-7, with a possible D match to TRBD1 (5 bases). The CDR3 extends over 14 amino acids. The germline V gene encodes CDR1 MNHEY and CDR2 SVGAGI. V was trimmed by 10 bases and J by 4 bases, leaving 20 bases between them. The CDR3 DNA is TGTGCCAACCTCAGGGCCCGACATGAATACGAGCAGTACTTC. Protein product: CANLRARHEYEQYF.